A single sample gave rise to the 23 T cell receptor beta chains below, sequenced in a study of OX40 agonist ivuxolimab in advanced cancers. Generated by immunoSEQ multiplex PCR, the TCRdb table keeps only in-frame clones and is missing some. The repertoire consists of roughly 5,900 clones, with more than 65% occurring once and the leading ten covering under 15%. The source material was CD4+ or CD8+ T cells sorted from blood, sampled in a trial of the OX40 agonist ivuxolimab. The receptors originated from an adult with an advanced solid tumor such as melanoma, head and neck, liver or kidney cancer.

The chain links TRBV7-3 to TRBJ2-1; D perhaps matches TRBD2 (6 bases). CDR3 size: 15 residues. CDR1 and CDR2 from the germline V gene are SGHTA and FQGTGA. With 5 bases removed from V and 6 bases from J, the gap between germline ends came to 17 bases. CDR3 amino acids: CASSPPPEGTNEQFF. In nucleotides, the CDR3 is TGTGCCAGCAGCCCCCCCCCGGAGGGGACCAATGAGCAGTTCTTC.

V gene TRBV5-4 combines with J gene TRBJ2-6; D is unclear. Between the trimmed V and J ends, which lost 4 bases and 0 bases, there was a span of 11 bases. CDR3 length: 16 residues. CDR1 is SGHNT, CDR2 YYREEE, per germline (reference sequence). The CDR3 here is CASSDTQYSGANVLTF. The CDR3 nucleotides are TGTGCCAGCAGCGATACTCAGTACTCTGGGGCCAACGTCCTGACTTTC.

The rearrangement links TRBV7-3 to TRBJ2-2; unclear D gene. CDR3 length equals 14 residues. Trimming removed 4 bases at V and 1 base at J, with 7 bases between. The germline V gene has CDR1 SGHTA and CDR2 FQGTGA. The CDR3 coding sequence is TGTGCCAGCAGCTCCGAAGGGAACACCGGGGAGCTGTTTTTT. Encoded protein: CASSSEGNTGELFF.

This clone is deemed large. V gene TRBV19 combines with J gene TRBJ1-5; D perhaps matches TRBD1 (6 bases). V lost 5 bases and J lost 0, with 14 bases in between. The germline gives CDR1 LNHDA, CDR2 SQIVND (reference sequence). This CDR3 has 16 amino acids. The CDR3 sequence: CASSDRTVLSNQPQHF. The CDR3 DNA reads as TGTGCCAGTAGTGATAGGACAGTCCTTAGCAATCAGCCCCAGCATTTT.

This sequence joins TRBV7-9 and TRBJ2-5, with 8 nucleotides matching TRBD1. V lost 5 bases, J lost 5 bases, and 10 bases stayed unmatched. Germline-derived CDR1 and CDR2 are SEHNR and FQNEAQ (reference sequence). This CDR3 contains 15 residues. The CDR3 DNA reads TGTGCCAGCAGCCTCTGGACAGGGCAGGGCGAGACCCAGTACTTC. This sequence encodes CASSLWTGQGETQYF.

The chain combines TRBV4-1 with TRBJ2-5; the D gene is possibly TRBD1 (6 bases). The J call may be faulty, since TRBJ2-7 better matches the DNA end. Germline V gives CDR1 MGHRA, CDR2 YSYEKL. The CDR3 consists of 14 residues. CDR3 nucleotide sequence: TGCGCCAGCAGCCCCGGTAGGGGGTCCCACGAGCAGTACTTC. It yields the protein CASSPGRGSHEQYF.

The chain carries TRBV27 and TRBJ2-7, with D perhaps TRBD1 (6 bases). Per germline, CDR1 MNHEY and CDR2 SMNVEV (reference sequence). This CDR3 is built from 15 residues. V was shortened by 5 bases and J by 2 bases, with 16 bases between the two germline ends. CDR3 DNA sequence: TGTGCCAGCAGTCCCCACGCATCAGGGGCCTACGAGCAGTACTTC. Residues: CASSPHASGAYEQYF.

The chain uses TRBV7-9 and TRBJ1-1, with D maybe TRBD1 (6 bases). Trimming removed 4 bases from V and 3 bases from J, with 21 bases in between. CDR1 and CDR2 (germline): SEHNR, FQNEAQ (reference sequence). This CDR3 is built from 17 residues. The CDR3 region has the DNA TGTGCCAGCAGCTCCTGGATCGGGGGGCGAGGGGACACTGAAGCTTTCTTT. It translates to CASSSWIGGRGDTEAFF.

A few counts support this clone. V is TRBV7-9 and J is TRBJ2-5; 9 nucleotides line up with TRBD2. Losses at the gene ends were 5 bases for V and 2 bases for J; bases not matched to a gene: 12. CDR3 size: 17 residues. Per germline, CDR1 SEHNR and CDR2 FQNEAQ (reference sequence). DNA of the CDR3: TGTGCCAGCAGCAACTGGGTCGGCGGGAGGGGACAAGAGACCCAGTACTTC. Translated: CASSNWVGGRGQETQYF.

By sample share, this clone is large. The rearrangement joins TRBV7-8 to TRBJ2-3; 8 bases align to TRBD1. Germline CDR1 SGHVS, CDR2 FQNEAQ. The CDR3 contains 16 residues. Unmatched junction bases numbered 8, after V lost 0 bases and J lost 6 bases. The CDR3: CASSLATGGHVDTQYF. The DNA of the CDR3 is TGTGCCAGCAGCTTAGCAACAGGGGGGCACGTGGATACGCAGTATTTT.

The rearrangement joins TRBV19 to TRBJ1-2; D uncertain. V was trimmed by 1 base and J by 8 bases, leaving 8 bases between them. Germline V gene sequence: CDR1 LNHDA, CDR2 SQIVND (reference sequence). This CDR3 has 12 residues. CDR3 sequence reads: CASSIGGAGYTF. The CDR3 coding sequence is TGTGCCAGTAGTATAGGAGGTGCCGGCTACACCTTC.

The chain joins TRBV6-5 to TRBJ1-1, with a possible D match to TRBD1 (6 bases). Between the trimmed V and J ends, which lost 4 bases and 4 bases, there was a span of 16 bases. Germline V gives CDR1 MNHEY, CDR2 SVGAGI. CDR3 size: 15 residues. CDR3 sequence reads: CASSSGAGAGTEAFF. The CDR3 DNA reads TGTGCCAGCAGTTCCGGGGCGGGGGCGGGCACTGAAGCTTTCTTT.

The V call is TRBV6-5, the J call TRBJ2-7, with unresolved D. Germline V gene sequence: CDR1 MNHEY, CDR2 SVGAGI. This CDR3 contains 11 residues. Trimming took off 10 bases at V and 7 bases at J, with 14 bases between the two ends. The CDR3 bases are TGTGCCACCCTCGTGGGGTGGGAGCAGTACTTC. This gives the protein CATLVGWEQYF.

The chain uses TRBV7-3 and TRBJ2-1; unclear D gene. Germline CDR1 is SGHTA and CDR2 is FQGTGA. Between the trimmed V and J ends, which lost 2 bases and 0 bases, there was a span of 17 bases. The CDR3 is 18 residues long. CDR3 sequence: CASSLGQPTSASYNEQFF. CDR3 in DNA: TGTGCCAGCAGCTTAGGCCAACCTACCTCTGCCTCCTACAATGAGCAGTTCTTC.

The chain employs TRBV18 and TRBJ2-3, with 8 bases matching TRBD1. The germline gives CDR1 KGHSH, CDR2 LQKENI. The CDR3 consists of 14 residues. Trimming removed 3 bases from V and 8 bases from J; junction bases left unmatched: 7. The CDR3 DNA follows: TGTGCCAGCTCACCCGAGGGACAGGACGTTACGCAGTATTTT. Its translation: CASSPEGQDVTQYF.

The chain uses TRBV7-9 and TRBJ2-1; TRBD2 matches 8 bases. Germline V gene data show CDR1 as SEHNR and CDR2 as FQNEAQ (reference sequence). The CDR3 is 12 residues long. V was clipped by 5 bases and J by 10 bases; unmatched bases: 4. Written as DNA, the CDR3 is TGTGCCAGCAGCCTCGGGGGGGACGAGCAGTTCTTC. Its protein product is CASSLGGDEQFF.

This rearrangement joins TRBV7-2 to TRBJ2-7; 7 bases are shared with TRBD1. The CDR3 covers 13 residues. Germline CDR1 is SGHTA and CDR2 is FQGNSA. Germline trimming cut 6 bases from V and 1 base from J; bases unmatched to any gene: 3. The CDR3 region is CASRGTASYEQYF. CDR3 nucleotide sequence: TGTGCCAGCAGAGGGACAGCATCCTACGAGCAGTACTTC. Full variable domain (missing parts from reference TRBV7-2 and TRBJ2-7): GAGVSQSPSNKVTEKGKDVELRCDPISGHTALYWYRQSLGQGLEFLIYFQGNSAPDKSGLPSDRFSAERTGGSVSTLTIQRTQQEDSAVYLCASRGTASYEQYFGPGTRLTVT.

This chain connects TRBV4-1 to TRBJ2-3; D is possibly TRBD2 (6 bases). CDR3 length equals 14 residues. Trimming took 3 bases from V and 3 from J, leaving 10 bases between them. CDR1 MGHRA and CDR2 YSYEKL come from the germline V gene. CDR3 sequence reads: CASSHKTSTDTQYF. In DNA, the CDR3 is TGCGCCAGCAGCCACAAGACTAGTACAGATACGCAGTATTTT.

The V and J genes are TRBV4-1 and TRBJ1-1; D gene ambiguous. The CDR3 is made up of 14 amino acids. The V end was cut by 4 bases, the J end by 1 base, with 10 bases between. Per the germline V gene, CDR1 is MGHRA and CDR2 is YSYEKL. CDR3 nucleotides: TGCGCCAGCAGCCCAGACCAGGCGAACACTGAAGCTTTCTTT. Encoded protein: CASSPDQANTEAFF.

The V and J genes are TRBV27 and TRBJ2-7; 7 bases match TRBD2. From germline, CDR1 is MNHEY and CDR2 SMNVEV (reference sequence). This CDR3 comprises 13 residues. V shed 10 bases, J shed 3 bases, and the junction held 9 bases outside the gene matches. As DNA, the CDR3 is TGTGCCACGGGGAGGGGCAGCCTCTACGAGCAGTACTTC. Translating it yields CATGRGSLYEQYF.

This clone qualifies as hyperexpanded. The chain links TRBV7-8 to TRBJ2-7; 7 bases line up with TRBD1. The V gene's germline CDR1 is SGHVS and CDR2 FQNEAQ. With 4 bases clipped from V and 7 bases from J, the junction kept 4 bases outside the gene matches. The length of the CDR3 is 12 residues. The CDR3 region has the DNA TGTGCCAGCAGCTCCGGGACAGAAGAGCAGTACTTC. It translates to CASSSGTEEQYF.

The chain carries TRBV7-9 and TRBJ1-4, with 7 bases identical to TRBD1. This CDR3 is built from 17 residues. V trimming: 1 base; J trimming: 3 bases; junction bases outside the gene matches: 8. The germline V gene encodes CDR1 SEHNR and CDR2 FQNEAQ (reference sequence). CDR3 region: CASSLGEEGTANEKLFF. DNA for the CDR3: TGTGCCAGCAGCTTAGGGGAGGAGGGGACAGCTAATGAAAAACTGTTTTTT.

The V and J genes are TRBV10-3 and TRBJ1-2; D gene unclear. This CDR3 region has 15 residues. Germline V lookup: CDR1 ENHRY, CDR2 SYGVKD. With 0 bases removed from V and 0 bases from J, the gap between germline ends came to 8 bases. The CDR3 sequence is CAISESAGANYGYTF. CDR3 nucleotides: TGTGCCATCAGTGAGTCGGCAGGAGCTAACTATGGCTACACCTTC.